Judged by abundance, the clone carrying this TCR beta chain is medium-sized. Looked up from germline, CDR1 is SGHTA and CDR2 is FQGNSA. V was shortened by 5 bases and J by 1 base, with 8 bases between the two germline ends. The CDR3 loop spans 13 amino acids. The sample belongs to a study of CDR3 diversity in severe acne. Using its own MiXCR run on the PCR reads, TCRdb lists one record per CDR3 protein. The table records around 100,000 distinct CDR3 sequences, 51% of them present only once. The sample consisted of blood. The chain combines TRBV7-2 with TRBJ1-1; a possible D gene is TRBD1 (5 bases). This TCR was recovered from a male donor with acne. CDR3 bases: TGTGCCAGCAGCAAAGACAGGAACACTGAAGCTTTCTTT. Translated: CASSKDRNTEAFF.